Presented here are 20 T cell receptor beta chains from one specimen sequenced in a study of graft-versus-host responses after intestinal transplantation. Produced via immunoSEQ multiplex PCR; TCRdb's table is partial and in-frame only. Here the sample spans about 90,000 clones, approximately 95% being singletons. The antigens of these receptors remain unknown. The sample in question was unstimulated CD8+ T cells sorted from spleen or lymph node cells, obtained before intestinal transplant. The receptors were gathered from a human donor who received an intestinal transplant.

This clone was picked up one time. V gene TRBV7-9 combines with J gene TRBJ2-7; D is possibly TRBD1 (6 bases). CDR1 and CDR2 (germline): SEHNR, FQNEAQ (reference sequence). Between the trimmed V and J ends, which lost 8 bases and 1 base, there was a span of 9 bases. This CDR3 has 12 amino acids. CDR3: CASVDRSYEQYF. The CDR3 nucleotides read TGTGCCAGCGTAGACAGGTCCTACGAGCAGTACTTC.

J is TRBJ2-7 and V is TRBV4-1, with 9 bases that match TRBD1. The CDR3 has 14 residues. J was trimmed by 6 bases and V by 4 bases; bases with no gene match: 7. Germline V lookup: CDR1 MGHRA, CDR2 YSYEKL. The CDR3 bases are TGCGCCAGCAGCCTAGGGACAGGGTCCAGCGAGCAGTACTTC. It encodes CASSLGTGSSEQYF.

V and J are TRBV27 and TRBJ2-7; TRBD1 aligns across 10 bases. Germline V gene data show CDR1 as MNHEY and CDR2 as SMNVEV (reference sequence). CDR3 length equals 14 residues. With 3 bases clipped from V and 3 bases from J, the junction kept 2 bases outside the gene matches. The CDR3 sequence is CASSFGTGVYEQYF. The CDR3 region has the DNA TGTGCCAGCAGTTTTGGGACAGGGGTCTACGAGCAGTACTTC.

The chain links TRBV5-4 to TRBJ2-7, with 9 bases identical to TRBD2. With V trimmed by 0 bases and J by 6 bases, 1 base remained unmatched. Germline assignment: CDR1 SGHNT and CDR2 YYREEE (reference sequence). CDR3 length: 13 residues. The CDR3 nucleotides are TGTGCCAGCAGCTTGGCAGCGGGAGGCGAGCAGTACTTC. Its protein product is CASSLAAGGEQYF.

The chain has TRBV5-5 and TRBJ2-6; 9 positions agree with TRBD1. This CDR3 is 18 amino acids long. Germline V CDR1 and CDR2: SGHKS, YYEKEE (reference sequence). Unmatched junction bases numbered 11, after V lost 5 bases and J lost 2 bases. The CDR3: CASSYPGTGPPGANVLTF. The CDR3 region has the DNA TGTGCCAGCAGTTACCCCGGGACAGGGCCTCCTGGGGCCAACGTCCTGACTTTC.

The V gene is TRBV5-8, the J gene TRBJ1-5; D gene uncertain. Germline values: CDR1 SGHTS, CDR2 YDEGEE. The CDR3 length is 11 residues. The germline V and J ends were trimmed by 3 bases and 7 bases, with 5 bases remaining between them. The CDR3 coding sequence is TGTGCCAGCAGCTACGGGCAGCCCCAGCATTTT. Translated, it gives CASSYGQPQHF.

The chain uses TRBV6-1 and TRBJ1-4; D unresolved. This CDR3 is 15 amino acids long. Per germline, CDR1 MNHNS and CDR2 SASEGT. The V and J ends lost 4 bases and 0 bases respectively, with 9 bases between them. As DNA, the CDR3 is TGTGCCAGCAGTGGGGCCGCTGCAACTAATGAAAAACTGTTTTTT. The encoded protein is CASSGAAATNEKLFF.

CDR3 in DNA: TGTGCCAGCAGCTTGGGAAGACAGGGCAGCGGCTACACCTTC. Amino acids: CASSLGRQGSGYTF. V and J are TRBV7-8 and TRBJ1-2, with 7 bases matching TRBD1. The trim removed 3 bases at V and 8 bases at J, leaving 9 bases unmatched. CDR3 length equals 14 residues. Germline lookup yields CDR1 SGHVS and CDR2 FQNEAQ.

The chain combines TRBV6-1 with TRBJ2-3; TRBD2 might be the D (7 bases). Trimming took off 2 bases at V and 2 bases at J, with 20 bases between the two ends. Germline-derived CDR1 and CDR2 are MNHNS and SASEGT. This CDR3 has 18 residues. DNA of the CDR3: TGTGCCAGCAGTGAATGGTTCTCGGGGGGCGCTCCCACAGATACGCAGTATTTT. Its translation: CASSEWFSGGAPTDTQYF.

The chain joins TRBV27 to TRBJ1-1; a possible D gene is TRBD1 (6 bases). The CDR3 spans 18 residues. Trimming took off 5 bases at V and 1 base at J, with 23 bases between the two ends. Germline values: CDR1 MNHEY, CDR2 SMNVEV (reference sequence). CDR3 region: CASSAIRSLGAGNTEAFF. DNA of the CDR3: TGTGCCAGCAGTGCGATCCGGTCCTTGGGGGCAGGGAACACTGAAGCTTTCTTT.

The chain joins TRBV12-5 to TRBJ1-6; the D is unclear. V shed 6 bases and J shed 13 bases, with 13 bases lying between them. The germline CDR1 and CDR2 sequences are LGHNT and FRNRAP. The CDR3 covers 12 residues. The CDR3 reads CASGVGDGPLHF. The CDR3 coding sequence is TGTGCTAGTGGCGTCGGAGACGGGCCCCTCCACTTT.

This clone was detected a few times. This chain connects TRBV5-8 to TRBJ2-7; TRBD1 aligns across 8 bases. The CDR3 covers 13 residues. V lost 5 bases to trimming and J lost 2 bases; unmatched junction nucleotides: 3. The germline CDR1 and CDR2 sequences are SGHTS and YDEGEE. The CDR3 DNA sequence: TGTGCCAGCAGGGACAGGGAGGCCTACGAGCAGTACTTC. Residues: CASRDREAYEQYF.

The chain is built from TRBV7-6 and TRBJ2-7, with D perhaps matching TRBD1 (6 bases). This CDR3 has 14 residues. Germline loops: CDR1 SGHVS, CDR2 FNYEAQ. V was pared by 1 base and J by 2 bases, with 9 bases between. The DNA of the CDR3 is TGTGCCAGCAGCTTAGAGGGGGTGGCCTACGAGCAGTACTTC. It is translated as CASSLEGVAYEQYF.

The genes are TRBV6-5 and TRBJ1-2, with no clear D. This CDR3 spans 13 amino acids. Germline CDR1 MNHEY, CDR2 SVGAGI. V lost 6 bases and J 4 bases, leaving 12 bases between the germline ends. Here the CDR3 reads CASSPGSFYGYTF. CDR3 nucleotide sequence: TGTGCCAGCAGCCCAGGATCCTTCTATGGCTACACCTTC.

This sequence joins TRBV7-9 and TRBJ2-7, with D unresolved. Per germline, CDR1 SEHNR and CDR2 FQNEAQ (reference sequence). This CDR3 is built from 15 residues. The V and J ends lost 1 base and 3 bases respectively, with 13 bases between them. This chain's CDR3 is CASSLGVGVSYEQYF. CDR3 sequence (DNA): TGTGCCAGCAGCTTAGGGGTCGGAGTGAGCTACGAGCAGTACTTC.

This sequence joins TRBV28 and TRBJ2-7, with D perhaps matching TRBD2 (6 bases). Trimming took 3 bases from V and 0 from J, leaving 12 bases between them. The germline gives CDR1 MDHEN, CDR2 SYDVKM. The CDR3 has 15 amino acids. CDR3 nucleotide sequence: TGTGCCAGCAGTTTCCGAGGGACTGTCTCCTACGAGCAGTACTTC. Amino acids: CASSFRGTVSYEQYF.

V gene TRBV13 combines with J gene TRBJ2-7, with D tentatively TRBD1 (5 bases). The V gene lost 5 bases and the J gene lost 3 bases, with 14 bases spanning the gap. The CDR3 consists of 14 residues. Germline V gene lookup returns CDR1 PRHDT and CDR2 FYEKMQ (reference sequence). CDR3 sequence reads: CASSPQGIGYEQYF. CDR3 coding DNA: TGTGCCAGCAGCCCGCAGGGTATAGGCTACGAGCAGTACTTC.

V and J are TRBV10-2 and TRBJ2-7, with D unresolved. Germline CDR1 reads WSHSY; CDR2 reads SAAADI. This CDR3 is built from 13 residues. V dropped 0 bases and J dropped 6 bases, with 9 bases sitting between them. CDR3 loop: CASSESRSREQYF. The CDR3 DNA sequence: TGCGCCAGCAGTGAGTCCAGGTCCCGCGAGCAGTACTTC.

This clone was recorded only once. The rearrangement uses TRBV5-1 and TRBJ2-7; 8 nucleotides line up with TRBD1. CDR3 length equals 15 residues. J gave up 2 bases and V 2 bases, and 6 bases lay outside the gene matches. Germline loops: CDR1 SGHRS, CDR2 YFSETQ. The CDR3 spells CASSFDRGSAYEQYF. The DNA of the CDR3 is TGCGCCAGCAGCTTCGACAGGGGTTCTGCCTACGAGCAGTACTTC.

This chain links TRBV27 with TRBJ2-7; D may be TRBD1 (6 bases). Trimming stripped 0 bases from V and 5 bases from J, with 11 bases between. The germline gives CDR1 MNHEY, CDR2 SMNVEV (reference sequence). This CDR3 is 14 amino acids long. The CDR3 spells CASSLSFRGHEQYF. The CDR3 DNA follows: TGTGCCAGCAGTTTATCTTTCAGGGGCCACGAGCAGTACTTC.